These 8 T cell receptor beta chains share one sample of origin, sequenced in a study of T cell responses to AZD1222 COVID-19 vaccine. Sequencing was performed with immunoSEQ multiplex PCR; in TCRdb, only in-frame clones are kept and a portion is missing. This table holds about 130,000 clones, roughly 86% found once. Sequencing used peripheral blood, obtained 28 days after the second AZD1222 dose. These receptors were taken from an adult who received the AZD1222 COVID-19 vaccine.

This clone was picked up one time. The V gene is TRBV27, the J gene TRBJ1-2; no clear D. V was clipped by 4 bases and J by 2 bases, with 8 bases between them. The CDR3 is 13 amino acids. CDR1 is MNHEY and CDR2 is SMNVEV in the germline V gene (reference sequence). Written as DNA, the CDR3 is TGTGCCAGCAGTTATGGACCGAACTATGGCTACACCTTC. This encodes CASSYGPNYGYTF.

This chain connects TRBV5-6 to TRBJ2-5, with 13 nucleotides matching TRBD2. The germline CDR1 and CDR2 sequences are SGHDT and YYEEEE. This CDR3 region has 18 residues. Trimming at V came to 0 bases and at J to 5 bases, leaving 10 bases not matched to a gene. The CDR3 DNA sequence: TGTGCCAGCAGCTTGGGACTAGCGGGAGGCTCCATAGGGGAGACCCAGTACTTC. As protein: CASSLGLAGGSIGETQYF.

The chain links TRBV7-9 to TRBJ2-7; maybe TRBD2 (6 bases). V lost 0 bases, J lost 7 bases, and 19 bases lay in between. CDR1 and CDR2 (germline): SEHNR, FQNEAQ (reference sequence). This CDR3 region has 16 residues. The CDR3 DNA reads as TGTGCCAGCAGCTTAGCGATTAGCGGAGACCTGAGTGAGCAGTACTTC. This gives the protein CASSLAISGDLSEQYF.

The J gene is TRBJ2-7, the V gene TRBV2; D might be TRBD2 (6 bases). Germline-derived CDR1 and CDR2 are SNHLY and FYNNEI. The CDR3 is 14 residues long. V gave up 6 bases and J gave up 5 bases, with 17 bases separating them. This CDR3 is CASRVGGNPHEQYF. The CDR3 DNA reads as TGTGCCAGCAGGGTTGGGGGGAACCCCCACGAGCAGTACTTC. The full variable domain, its missing parts supplied by reference TRBV2 and TRBJ2-7, is EPEVTQTPSHQVTQMGQEVILRCVPISNHLYFYWYRQILGQKVEFLVSFYNNEISEKSEIFDDQFSVERPDGSNFTLKIRSTKLEDSAMYFCASRVGGNPHEQYFGPGTRLTVT.

Written as DNA, the CDR3 is TGTGCCAGTAGTGACGGGCCCAAGGGTGGCTACACCTTC. It translates to CASSDGPKGGYTF. V is TRBV19 and J is TRBJ1-2; D not resolved. From germline, CDR1 is LNHDA and CDR2 SQIVND (reference sequence). CDR3 length equals 13 residues. The V end lost 5 bases, the J end lost 7 bases, and 14 bases lay between the germline ends.

In its sample, this clone was seen once. The CDR3 coding sequence is TGTGCCAGCTCACCTGTAGGGACTAGCGGCAATGAGCAGTTCTTC. It is translated as CASSPVGTSGNEQFF. This chain uses TRBV18 with TRBJ2-1; 11 nucleotides align to TRBD2. Germline CDR1 and CDR2: KGHSH and LQKENI. V lost 3 bases and J lost 6; bases outside the gene matches: 4. The CDR3 contains 15 residues.

A few counts support this clone. One end of the junction varies from germline; a read error may be responsible. The chain uses TRBV7-7 and TRBJ1-3, with unresolved D. In germline, CDR1 is SSHAT, CDR2 FNYEAQ (reference sequence). The CDR3 is 15 residues long. CDR3 sequence (DNA): TGTGCTAGCAGCTTAGATCTGGGTTCTGGAAACACCATATATTTT. Protein sequence: CASSLDLGSGNTIYF. Supplemented by reference TRBV7-7 and TRBJ1-3, the full variable domain reads GAGVSQSPRYKVTKRGQDVTLRCDPISSHATLYWYQQALGQGPEFLTYFNYEAQPDKSGLPSDRFSAERPEGSISTLTIQRTEQRDSAMYRCASSLDLGSGNTIYFGEGSWLTVV.

The rearrangement uses TRBV5-6 and TRBJ2-3; D is undetermined. The V gene's germline CDR1 is SGHDT and CDR2 YYEEEE. The CDR3 extends over 13 amino acids. V lost 1 base and J 0 bases, leaving 3 bases between the germline ends. CDR3 in DNA: TGTGCCAGCAGCTTGATGAGCACAGATACGCAGTATTTT. This gives the protein CASSLMSTDTQYF.